Sequencing of this TCR beta chain was carried out in a study of neurological immune-mediated disorders. Germline V CDR1 and CDR2: SQVTM, ANQGSEA. The CDR3 runs 13 residues. Trimming pared 4 bases from V and 2 bases from J, leaving 10 bases between. This clonotype was picked up many times. From 15-18 subjects, each sequencing run yielded over 160 million TCR-beta sequences. TCRdb reprocessed the 5' RACE reads with MiXCR, giving one entry per CDR3 protein. The data hold fewer than 80,000 distinct CDR3 sequences, with around 5% observed a single time. The source material was PBMCs. V is TRBV29-1 and J is TRBJ2-3, with TRBD2 as a possible D gene (7 bases). The clonotype comes from a woman in her 50s with multiple sclerosis. Here the CDR3 DNA reads TGCAGCGTTGGGGGGGGACACACAGATACGCAGTATTTT. It codes for CSVGGGHTDTQYF.